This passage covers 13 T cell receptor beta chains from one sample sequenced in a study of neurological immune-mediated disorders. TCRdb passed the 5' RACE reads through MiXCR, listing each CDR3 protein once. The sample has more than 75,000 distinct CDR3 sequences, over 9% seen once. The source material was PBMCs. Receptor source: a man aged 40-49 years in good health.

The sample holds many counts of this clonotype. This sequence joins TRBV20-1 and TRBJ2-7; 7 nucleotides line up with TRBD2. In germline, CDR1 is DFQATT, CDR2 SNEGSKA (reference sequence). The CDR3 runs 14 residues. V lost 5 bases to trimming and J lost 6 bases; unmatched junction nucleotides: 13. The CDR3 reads CSAHGLGGIREQYF. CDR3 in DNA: TGCAGTGCTCACGGACTAGGCGGGATTCGCGAGCAGTACTTC.

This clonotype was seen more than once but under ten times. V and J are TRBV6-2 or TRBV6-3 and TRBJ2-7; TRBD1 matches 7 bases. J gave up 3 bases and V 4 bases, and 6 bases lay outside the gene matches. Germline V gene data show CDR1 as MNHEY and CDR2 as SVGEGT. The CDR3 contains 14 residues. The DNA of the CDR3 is TGTGCCAGCAGTTCTTTCGACAGGGACTACGAGCAGTACTTC. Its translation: CASSSFDRDYEQYF.

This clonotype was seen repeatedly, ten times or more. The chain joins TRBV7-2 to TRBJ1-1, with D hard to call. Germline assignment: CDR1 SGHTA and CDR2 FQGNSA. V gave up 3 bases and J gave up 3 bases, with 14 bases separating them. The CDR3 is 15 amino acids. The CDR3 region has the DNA TGTGCCAGCAGCTTGGTCCCCGAGAGGTACACTGAAGCTTTCTTT. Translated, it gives CASSLVPERYTEAFF. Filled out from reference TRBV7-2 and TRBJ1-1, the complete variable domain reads GAGVSQSPSNKVTEKGKDVELRCDPISGHTALYWYRQSLGQGLEFLIYFQGNSAPDKSGLPSDRFSAERTGGSVSTLTIQRTQQEDSAVYLCASSLVPERYTEAFFGQGTRLTVV.

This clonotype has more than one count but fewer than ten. For the CDR3, the DNA is TGCGCCAGCAGCTTGGGAGGGGGCGGTGAGACCCAGTACTTC. Its protein product is CASSLGGGGETQYF. V usage is TRBV5-1 and J usage is TRBJ2-5, with 7 bases matching TRBD1. V was pared by 0 bases and J by 5 bases, with 4 bases of the junction left unmatched. CDR1 is SGHRS and CDR2 is YFSETQ in the germline V gene. CDR3 size: 14 residues.

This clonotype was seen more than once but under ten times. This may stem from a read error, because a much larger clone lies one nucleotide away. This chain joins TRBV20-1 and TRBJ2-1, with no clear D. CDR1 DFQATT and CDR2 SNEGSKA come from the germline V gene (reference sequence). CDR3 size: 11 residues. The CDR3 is CSAPYYNDQFF. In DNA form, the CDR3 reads TGCAGTGCCCCATACTACAATGATCAGTTCTTC.

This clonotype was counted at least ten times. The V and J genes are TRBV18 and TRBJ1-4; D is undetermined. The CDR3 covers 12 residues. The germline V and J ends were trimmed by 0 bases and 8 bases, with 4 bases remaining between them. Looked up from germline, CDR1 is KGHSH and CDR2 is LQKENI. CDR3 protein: CASSPPYEKLFF. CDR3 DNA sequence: TGTGCCAGCTCACCACCTTACGAAAAACTGTTTTTT.

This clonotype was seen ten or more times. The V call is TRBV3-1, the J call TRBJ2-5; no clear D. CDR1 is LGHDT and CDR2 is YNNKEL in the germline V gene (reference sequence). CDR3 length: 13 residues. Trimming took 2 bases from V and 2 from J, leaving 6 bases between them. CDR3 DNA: TGTGCCAGCAGCCAAATGGGGCAAGAGACCCAGTACTTC. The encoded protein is CASSQMGQETQYF.

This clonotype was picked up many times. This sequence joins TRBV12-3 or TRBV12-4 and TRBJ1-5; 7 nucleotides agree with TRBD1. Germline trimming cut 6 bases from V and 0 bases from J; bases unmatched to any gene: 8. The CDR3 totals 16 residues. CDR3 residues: CASRKQGRDSNQPQHF. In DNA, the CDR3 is TGTGCCAGCAGAAAACAGGGGCGGGATAGCAATCAGCCCCAGCATTTT.

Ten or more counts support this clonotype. The CDR3 DNA reads as TGTGCCAGTGGGACTAGCGGGAGCGGGGCCTACGAGCAGTACTTC. Encoded protein: CASGTSGSGAYEQYF. This chain links TRBV28 with TRBJ2-7; 14 bases are a match to TRBD2. J gave up 2 bases and V 9 bases, and 6 bases lay outside the gene matches. The CDR3 is made up of 15 amino acids. Germline V lookup: CDR1 MDHEN, CDR2 SYDVKM.

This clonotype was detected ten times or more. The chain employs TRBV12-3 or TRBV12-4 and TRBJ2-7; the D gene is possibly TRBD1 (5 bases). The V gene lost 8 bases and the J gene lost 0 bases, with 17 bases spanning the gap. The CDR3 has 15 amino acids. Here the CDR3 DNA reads TGTGCCAGCGCACCAAGGGGTGCTAGCTCCTACGAGCAGTACTTC. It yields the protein CASAPRGASSYEQYF.

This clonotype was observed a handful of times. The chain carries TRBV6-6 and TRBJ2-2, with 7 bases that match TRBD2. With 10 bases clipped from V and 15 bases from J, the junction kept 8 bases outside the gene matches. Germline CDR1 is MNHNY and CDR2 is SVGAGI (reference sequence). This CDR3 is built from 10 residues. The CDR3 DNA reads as TGTGCCACCGGGGGGTCATCGGTGTTTTTT. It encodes CATGGSSVFF.

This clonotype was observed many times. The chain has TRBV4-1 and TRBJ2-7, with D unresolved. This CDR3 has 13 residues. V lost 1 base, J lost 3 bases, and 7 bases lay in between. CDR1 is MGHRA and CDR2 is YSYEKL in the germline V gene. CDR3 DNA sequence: TGCGCCAGCAGCCAAGGGCTGGGCTACGAGCAGTACTTC. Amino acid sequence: CASSQGLGYEQYF.

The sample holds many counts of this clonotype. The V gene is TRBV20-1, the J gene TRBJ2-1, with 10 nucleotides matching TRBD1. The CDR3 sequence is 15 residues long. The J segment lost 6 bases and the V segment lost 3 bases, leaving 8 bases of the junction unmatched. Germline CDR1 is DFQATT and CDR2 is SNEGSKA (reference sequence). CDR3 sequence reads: CSASNRQGASNEQFF. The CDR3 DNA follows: TGCAGTGCTAGTAATCGACAGGGGGCGAGCAATGAGCAGTTCTTC.